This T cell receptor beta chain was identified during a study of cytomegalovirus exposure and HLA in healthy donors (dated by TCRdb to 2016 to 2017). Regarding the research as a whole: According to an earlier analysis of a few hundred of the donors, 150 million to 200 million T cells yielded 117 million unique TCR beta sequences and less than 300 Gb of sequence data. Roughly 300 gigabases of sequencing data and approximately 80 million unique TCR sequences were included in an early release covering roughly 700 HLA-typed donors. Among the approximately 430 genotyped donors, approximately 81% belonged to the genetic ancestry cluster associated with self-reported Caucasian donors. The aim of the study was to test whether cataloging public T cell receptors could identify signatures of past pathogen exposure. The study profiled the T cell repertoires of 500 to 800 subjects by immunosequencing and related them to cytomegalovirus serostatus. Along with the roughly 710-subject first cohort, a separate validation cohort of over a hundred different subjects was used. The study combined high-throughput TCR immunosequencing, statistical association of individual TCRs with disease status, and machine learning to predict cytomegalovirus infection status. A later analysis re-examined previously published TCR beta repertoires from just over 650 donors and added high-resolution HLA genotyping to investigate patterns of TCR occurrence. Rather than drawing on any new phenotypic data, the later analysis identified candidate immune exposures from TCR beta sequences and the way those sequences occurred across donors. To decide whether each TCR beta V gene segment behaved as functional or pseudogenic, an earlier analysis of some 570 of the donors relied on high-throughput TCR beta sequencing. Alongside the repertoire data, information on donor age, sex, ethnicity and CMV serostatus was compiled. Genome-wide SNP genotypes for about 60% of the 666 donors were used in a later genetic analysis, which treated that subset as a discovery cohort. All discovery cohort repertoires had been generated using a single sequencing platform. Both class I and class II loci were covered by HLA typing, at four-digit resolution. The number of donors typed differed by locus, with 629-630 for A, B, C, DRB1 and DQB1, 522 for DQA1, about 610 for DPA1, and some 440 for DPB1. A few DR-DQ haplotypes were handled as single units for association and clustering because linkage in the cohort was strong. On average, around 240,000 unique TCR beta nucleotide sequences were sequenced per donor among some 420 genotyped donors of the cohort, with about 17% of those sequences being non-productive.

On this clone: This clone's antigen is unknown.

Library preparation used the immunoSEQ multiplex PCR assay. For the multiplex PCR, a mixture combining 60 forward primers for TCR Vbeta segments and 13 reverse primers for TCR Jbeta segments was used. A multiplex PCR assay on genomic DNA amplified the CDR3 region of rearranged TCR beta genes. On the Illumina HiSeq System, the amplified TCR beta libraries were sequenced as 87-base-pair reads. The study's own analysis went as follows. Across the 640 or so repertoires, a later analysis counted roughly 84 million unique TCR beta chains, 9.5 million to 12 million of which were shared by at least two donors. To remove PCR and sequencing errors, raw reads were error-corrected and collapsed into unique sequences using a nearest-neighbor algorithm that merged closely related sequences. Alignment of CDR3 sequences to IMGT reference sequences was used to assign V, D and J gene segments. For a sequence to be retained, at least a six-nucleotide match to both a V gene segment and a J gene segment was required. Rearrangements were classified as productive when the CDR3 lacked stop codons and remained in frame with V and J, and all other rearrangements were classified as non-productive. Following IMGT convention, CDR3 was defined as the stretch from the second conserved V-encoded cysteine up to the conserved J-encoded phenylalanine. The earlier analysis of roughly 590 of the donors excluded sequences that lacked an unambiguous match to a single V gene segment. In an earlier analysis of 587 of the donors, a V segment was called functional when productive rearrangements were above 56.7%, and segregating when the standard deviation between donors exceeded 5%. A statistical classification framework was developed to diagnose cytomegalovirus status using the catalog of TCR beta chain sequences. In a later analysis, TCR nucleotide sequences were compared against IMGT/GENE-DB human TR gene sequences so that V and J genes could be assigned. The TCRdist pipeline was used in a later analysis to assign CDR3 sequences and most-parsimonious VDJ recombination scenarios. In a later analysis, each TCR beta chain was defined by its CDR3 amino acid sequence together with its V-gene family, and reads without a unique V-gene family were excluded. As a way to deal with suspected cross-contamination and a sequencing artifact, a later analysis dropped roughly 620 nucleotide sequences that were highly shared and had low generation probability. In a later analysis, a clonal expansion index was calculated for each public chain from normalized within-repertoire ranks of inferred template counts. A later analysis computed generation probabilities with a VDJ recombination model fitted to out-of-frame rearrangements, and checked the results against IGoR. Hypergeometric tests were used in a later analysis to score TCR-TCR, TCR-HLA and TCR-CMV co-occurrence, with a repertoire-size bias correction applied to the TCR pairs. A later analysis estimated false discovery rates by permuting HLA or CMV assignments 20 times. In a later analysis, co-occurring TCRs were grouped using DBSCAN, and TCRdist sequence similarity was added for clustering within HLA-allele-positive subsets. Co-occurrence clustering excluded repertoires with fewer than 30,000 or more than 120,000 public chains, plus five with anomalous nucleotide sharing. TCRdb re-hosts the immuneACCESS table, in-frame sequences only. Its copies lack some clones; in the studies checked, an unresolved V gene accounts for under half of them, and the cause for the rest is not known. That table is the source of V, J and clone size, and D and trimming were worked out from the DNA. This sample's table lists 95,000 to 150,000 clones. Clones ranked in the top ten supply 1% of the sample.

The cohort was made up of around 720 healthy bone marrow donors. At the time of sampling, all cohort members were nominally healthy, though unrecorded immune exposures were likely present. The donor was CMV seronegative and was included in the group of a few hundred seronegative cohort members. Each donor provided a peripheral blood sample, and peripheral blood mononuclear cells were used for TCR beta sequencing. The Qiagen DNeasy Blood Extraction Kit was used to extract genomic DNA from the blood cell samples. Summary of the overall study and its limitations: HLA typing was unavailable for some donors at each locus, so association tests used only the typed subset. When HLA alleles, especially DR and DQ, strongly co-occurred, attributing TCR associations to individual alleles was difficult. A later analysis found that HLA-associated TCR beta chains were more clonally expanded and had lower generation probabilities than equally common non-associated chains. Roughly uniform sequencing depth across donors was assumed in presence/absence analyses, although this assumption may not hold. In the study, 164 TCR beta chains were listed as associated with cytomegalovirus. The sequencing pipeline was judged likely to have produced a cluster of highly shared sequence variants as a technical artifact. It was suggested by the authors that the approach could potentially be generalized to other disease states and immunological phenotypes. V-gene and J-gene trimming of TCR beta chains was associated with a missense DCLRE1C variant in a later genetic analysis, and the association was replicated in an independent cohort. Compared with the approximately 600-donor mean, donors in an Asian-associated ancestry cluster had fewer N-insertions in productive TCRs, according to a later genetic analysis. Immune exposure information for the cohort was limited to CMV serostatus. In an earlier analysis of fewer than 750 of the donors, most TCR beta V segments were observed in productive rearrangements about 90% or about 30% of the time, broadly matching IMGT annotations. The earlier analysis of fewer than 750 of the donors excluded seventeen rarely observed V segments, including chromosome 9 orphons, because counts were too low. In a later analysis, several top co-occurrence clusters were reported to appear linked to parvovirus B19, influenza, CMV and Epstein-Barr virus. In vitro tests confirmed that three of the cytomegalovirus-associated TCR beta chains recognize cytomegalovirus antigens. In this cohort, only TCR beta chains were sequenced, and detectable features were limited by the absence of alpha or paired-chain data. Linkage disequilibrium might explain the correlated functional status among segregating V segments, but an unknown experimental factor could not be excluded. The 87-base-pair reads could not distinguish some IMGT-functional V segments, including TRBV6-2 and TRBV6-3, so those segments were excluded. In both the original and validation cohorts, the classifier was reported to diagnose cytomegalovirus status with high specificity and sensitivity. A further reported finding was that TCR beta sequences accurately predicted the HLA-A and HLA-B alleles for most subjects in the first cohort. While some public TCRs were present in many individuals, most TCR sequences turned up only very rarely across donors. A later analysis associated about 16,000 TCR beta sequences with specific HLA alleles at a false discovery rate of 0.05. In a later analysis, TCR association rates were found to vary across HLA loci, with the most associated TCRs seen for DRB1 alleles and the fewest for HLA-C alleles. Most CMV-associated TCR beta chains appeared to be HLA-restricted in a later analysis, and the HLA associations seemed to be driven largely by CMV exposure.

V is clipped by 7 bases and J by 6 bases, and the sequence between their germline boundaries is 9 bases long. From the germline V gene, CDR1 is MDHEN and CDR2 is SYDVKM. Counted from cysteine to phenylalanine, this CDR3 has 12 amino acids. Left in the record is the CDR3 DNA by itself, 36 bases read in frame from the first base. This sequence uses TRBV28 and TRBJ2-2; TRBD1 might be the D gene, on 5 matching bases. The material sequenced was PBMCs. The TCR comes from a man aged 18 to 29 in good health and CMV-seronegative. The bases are TGTGCCAGCACCAGGGTGTCCGGGGAGCTGTTTTTT. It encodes CASTRVSGELFF. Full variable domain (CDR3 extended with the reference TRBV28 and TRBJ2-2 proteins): DVKVTQSSRYLVKRTGEKVFLECVQDMDHENMFWYRQDPGLGLRLIYFSYDVKMKEKGDIPEGYSVSREKKERFSLILESASTNQTSMYLCASTRVSGELFFGEGSRLTVL.